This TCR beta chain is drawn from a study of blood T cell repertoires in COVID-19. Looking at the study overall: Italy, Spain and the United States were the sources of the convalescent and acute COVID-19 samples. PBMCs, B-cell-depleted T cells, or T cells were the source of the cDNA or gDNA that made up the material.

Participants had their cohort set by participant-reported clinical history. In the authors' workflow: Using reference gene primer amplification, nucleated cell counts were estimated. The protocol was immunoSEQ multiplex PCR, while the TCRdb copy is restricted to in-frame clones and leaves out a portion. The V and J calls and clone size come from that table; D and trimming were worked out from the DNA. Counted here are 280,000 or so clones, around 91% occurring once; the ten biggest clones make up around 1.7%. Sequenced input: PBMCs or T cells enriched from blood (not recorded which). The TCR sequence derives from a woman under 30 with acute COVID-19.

In DNA, the CDR3 is TGTGCCAGCAGCCAAGATGTGAGTCTCGAGGTTTCTGGAAACACCATATATTTT. It is translated as CASSQDVSLEVSGNTIYF. This chain uses TRBV14 with TRBJ1-3; no clear D gene. Between the trimmed V and J ends, which lost 0 bases and 1 base, there was a span of 16 bases. Germline CDR1 and CDR2: SGHDN and FVKESK. The CDR3 has 18 amino acids.